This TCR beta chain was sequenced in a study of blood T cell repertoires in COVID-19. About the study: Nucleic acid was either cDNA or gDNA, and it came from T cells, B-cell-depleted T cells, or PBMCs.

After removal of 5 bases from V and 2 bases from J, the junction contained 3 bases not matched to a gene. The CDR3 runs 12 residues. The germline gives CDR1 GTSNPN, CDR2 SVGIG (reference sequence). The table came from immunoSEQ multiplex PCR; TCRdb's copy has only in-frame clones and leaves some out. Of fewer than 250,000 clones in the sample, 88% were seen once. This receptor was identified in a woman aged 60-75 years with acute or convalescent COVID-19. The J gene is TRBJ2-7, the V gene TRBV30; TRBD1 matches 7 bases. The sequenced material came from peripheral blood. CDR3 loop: CAWDREPYEQYF. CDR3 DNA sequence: TGTGCCTGGGACAGGGAGCCCTACGAGCAGTACTTC. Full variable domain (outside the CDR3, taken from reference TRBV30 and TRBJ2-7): SQTIHQWPATLVQPVGSPLSLECTVEGTSNPNLYWYRQAAGRGLQLLFYSVGIGQISSEVPQNLSASRPQDRQFILSSKKLLLSDSGFYLCAWDREPYEQYFGPGTRLTVT.